This TCR beta chain comes out of a study of regulatory T cells in long-lasting Graves disease. Time point indicated: newly diagnosed GD, antithyroid drugs for less than 3 months. PBMC RNA was the source of the TCR library. Graves' disease diagnosis relied on American Thyroid Association guidelines. TCR beta libraries were built with iRepertoire HTBI primers and Arm-PCR of CDR3 regions. TCRdb re-analysed the multiplex PCR reads in MiXCR, keeping a single row per CDR3 protein. The repertoire holds 200,000 to 250,000 distinct CDR3 sequences, with 15% to 20% as singletons. Remarks on this clonotype: Its target is not known. Since a far larger clone is one base different, this is likely a read error.

Broader study findings: Persistent disease was associated with favored TRBV28 usage and with favored use of TRBJ1-2 and TRBJ2-5.

Germline V gene data show CDR1 as MNHEY and CDR2 as SMNVEV (reference sequence). The ends were cut back, 6 bases at V and 4 bases at J, with 4 bases in the middle. The CDR3 extends over 11 amino acids. The source was peripheral blood mononuclear cells (PBMCs), collected at new diagnosis, from a patient treated with antithyroid drugs. The chain links TRBV27 to TRBJ1-3; no reliable D call. The source is a female donor with Graves disease. The CDR3 bases are TGTGCCAGCAGACTGGGAAACACCATATATTTT. Translated: CASRLGNTIYF.